These 23 T cell receptor beta chains originate from one sample sequenced in a study of CD8+ T cells in alopecia areata. Sequencing used cDNA as its template, made by extracting RNA and reverse transcribing it. Generated by immunoSEQ multiplex PCR, the TCRdb table keeps only in-frame clones and is missing some. The data show about 120,000 clones, less than 70% seen once. Sequenced material: CD4+ T cells sorted from blood. These receptors came from a human donor in good health.

This rearrangement joins TRBV25-1 to TRBJ2-7; TRBD1 matches 7 bases. The germline V gene encodes CDR1 MGHDK and CDR2 SYGVNS. This CDR3 spans 12 amino acids. The junction had 6 bases not matched to a gene; V was cut back by 4 bases and J by 9 bases. The CDR3 DNA is TGTGCCAGCAGTGGCCCGACAGGGTCGCAGTACTTC. Translated: CASSGPTGSQYF.

This clone was counted a few times. The chain recombines TRBV30 with TRBJ1-5; 8 nucleotides match TRBD1. The CDR3 has 16 amino acids. The germline V gene encodes CDR1 GTSNPN and CDR2 SVGIG (reference sequence). The ends lost 2 bases at V and 1 base at J; junction bases unmatched: 7. The CDR3 is CAWSKARGPSNQPQHF. In nucleotides, the CDR3 is TGTGCCTGGAGTAAGGCCAGGGGGCCCAGCAATCAGCCCCAGCATTTT.

This clone was picked up one time. The chain uses TRBV30 and TRBJ1-2, with 8 bases lining up with TRBD1. Germline-derived CDR1 and CDR2 are GTSNPN and SVGIG (reference sequence). The CDR3 length is 13 residues. The junction had 8 bases not matched to a gene; V was cut back by 3 bases and J by 8 bases. The DNA for the CDR3 is TGTGCCTGGAGCAAGGACAGGGTTGACGGCTACACCTTC. It codes for CAWSKDRVDGYTF.

The chain links TRBV7-6 to TRBJ1-3; tentative D call: TRBD1 (5 bases). Germline V gene sequence: CDR1 SGHVS, CDR2 FNYEAQ. This CDR3 region has 16 residues. V shed 5 bases and J shed 0 bases, with 14 bases lying between them. The CDR3 loop reads CASSRATALSGNTIYF. CDR3 nucleotides: TGTGCCAGCAGCCGCGCGACAGCTCTCTCTGGAAACACCATATATTTT.

This clone was seen only a few times. This chain uses TRBV23-1 with TRBJ1-5; weak D call: TRBD1 (5 bases). TRBV23-1 is an ORF, and what it does is uncertain. The CDR3 runs to 14 residues. The ends were cut back, 4 bases at V and 5 bases at J, with 12 bases in the middle. The CDR3 loop reads CASSRWTPHQPQHF. Written as DNA, the CDR3 is TGCGCCAGCAGTCGATGGACACCCCATCAGCCCCAGCATTTT.

This clone was counted between two and nine times. V and J are TRBV7-9 and TRBJ1-4; a possible D gene is TRBD1 (5 bases). Germline V gene sequence: CDR1 SEHNR, CDR2 FQNEAQ (reference sequence). Trimming took 5 bases from V and 5 from J, leaving 12 bases between them. The CDR3 consists of 14 residues. Here the CDR3 reads CASSRQGGNEKLFF. Here the CDR3 DNA reads TGTGCCAGCAGCCGTCAGGGTGGGAATGAAAAACTGTTTTTT. The complete variable domain, with remaining parts taken from reference TRBV7-9 and TRBJ1-4, reads DTGVSQNPRHKITKRGQNVTFRCDPISEHNRLYWYRQTLGQGPEFLTYFQNEAQLEKSRLLSDRFSAERPKGSFSTLEIQRTEQGDSAMYLCASSRQGGNEKLFFGSGTQLSVL.

The chain couples TRBV29-1 to TRBJ2-1, with TRBD2 identical over 11 bases. In germline, CDR1 is SQVTM, CDR2 ANQGSEA. The CDR3 extends over 14 amino acids. Trimming took 3 bases from V and 5 from J; bases not matched to a gene: 3. The CDR3 DNA follows: TGCAGCGTTGACGGGACTAGCGGAAACAATGAGCAGTTCTTC. As protein: CSVDGTSGNNEQFF.

This clone was observed a few times. The rearrangement links TRBV25-1 to TRBJ2-3; TRBD2 matches 8 bases. CDR1 MGHDK and CDR2 SYGVNS come from the germline V gene. Losses at the gene ends were 5 bases for V and 0 bases for J; bases not matched to a gene: 4. The CDR3 extends over 15 amino acids. The CDR3 DNA is TGTGCCAGCAGTCCACGGGGGGGTAGCACAGATACGCAGTATTTT. Translation gives CASSPRGGSTDTQYF. Drawing the rest from reference TRBV25-1 and TRBJ2-3, the complete variable domain is EADIYQTPRYLVIGTGKKITLECSQTMGHDKMYWYQQDPGMELHLIHYSYGVNSTEKGDLSSESTVSRIRTEHFPLTLESARPSHTSQYLCASSPRGGSTDTQYFGPGTRLTVL.

This clone was seen only a few times. This chain joins TRBV27 and TRBJ1-1; unclear D gene. V was pared by 6 bases and J by 0 bases, with 11 bases between. Germline V gene data show CDR1 as MNHEY and CDR2 as SMNVEV (reference sequence). CDR3 size: 14 residues. The CDR3 loop is CASRGWDLNTEAFF. In DNA, the CDR3 is TGTGCCAGCAGAGGGTGGGATTTGAACACTGAAGCTTTCTTT.

The sample holds a few counts of this clone. V and J are TRBV7-2 and TRBJ2-5, with D perhaps given as TRBD1 or TRBD2 (7 bases each). This CDR3 has 16 amino acids. CDR1 SGHTA and CDR2 FQGNSA come from the germline V gene. The V end lost 5 bases, the J end lost 5 bases, and 21 bases lay between the germline ends. CDR3: CASSPAGTAGFETQYF. Written as DNA, the CDR3 is TGTGCCAGCAGCCCCGCCGGGACAGCGGGGTTTGAGACCCAGTACTTC. Using reference TRBV7-2 and TRBJ2-5 for the parts outside the CDR3, the full variable domain is GAGVSQSPSNKVTEKGKDVELRCDPISGHTALYWYRQSLGQGLEFLIYFQGNSAPDKSGLPSDRFSAERTGGSVSTLTIQRTQQEDSAVYLCASSPAGTAGFETQYFGPGTRLLVL.

The CDR3 DNA reads as TGTGCCAGCAGGAGGACAGGGAACACCGGGGAGCTGTTTTTT. Translation gives CASRRTGNTGELFF. V usage is TRBV5-6 and J usage is TRBJ2-2, with 7 bases aligning to TRBD1. CDR1 and CDR2 from the germline V gene are SGHDT and YYEEEE. The CDR3 has 14 residues. The J segment lost 1 base and the V segment lost 5 bases, leaving 2 bases of the junction unmatched.

This clone was picked up a small number of times. The chain uses TRBV19 and TRBJ2-3; a possible D gene is TRBD2 (5 bases). This CDR3 spans 14 amino acids. Germline V lookup: CDR1 LNHDA, CDR2 SQIVND (reference sequence). V was cut by 5 bases and J by 3 bases, with 12 bases left in between. The CDR3 coding sequence is TGTGCCAGTAGTTCCCGACGGGGAACAGATACGCAGTATTTT. Its translation is CASSSRRGTDTQYF.

The chain links TRBV18 to TRBJ2-5; D is ambiguous. Trimming pared 3 bases from V and 1 base from J, leaving 9 bases between. The germline gives CDR1 KGHSH, CDR2 LQKENI. The CDR3 has 14 residues. CDR3: CASSPGYVQETQYF. As DNA, the CDR3 is TGTGCCAGCTCACCGGGATATGTCCAAGAGACCCAGTACTTC.

This clone was counted ten times or more. The rearrangement uses TRBV7-3 and TRBJ1-4; 10 bases align to TRBD1. V lost 0 bases to trimming and J lost 5 bases; unmatched junction nucleotides: 0. Germline CDR1 reads SGHTA; CDR2 reads FQGTGA. The CDR3 is made up of 15 amino acids. The CDR3, as DNA: TGTGCCAGCAGCTTAACGGGACAGGGGAATGAAAAACTGTTTTTT. This codes for CASSLTGQGNEKLFF.

This chain connects TRBV5-1 to TRBJ1-2, with no clear D. CDR1 is SGHRS, CDR2 YFSETQ, per germline. V was clipped by 4 bases and J by 0 bases, with 13 bases between them. The CDR3 contains 15 residues. The CDR3 is CASSPTTGANYGYTF. In DNA, the CDR3 is TGCGCCAGCAGCCCTACGACCGGGGCTAACTATGGCTACACCTTC.

This clone was seen once. This chain connects TRBV27 to TRBJ1-5; D gene uncertain. The CDR3 is 12 amino acids. The V and J ends lost 6 bases and 2 bases respectively, with 5 bases between them. Germline loops: CDR1 MNHEY, CDR2 SMNVEV (reference sequence). As DNA, the CDR3 is TGTGCCAGCAGCGAGCGCAATCAGCCCCAGCATTTT. Translating it yields CASSERNQPQHF.

V and J are TRBV5-1 and TRBJ1-1, with TRBD1 matching over 7 bases. The V gene's germline CDR1 is SGHRS and CDR2 YFSETQ. This CDR3 comprises 14 residues. V lost 7 bases, J lost 1 base, and 7 bases stayed unmatched. The CDR3 reads CASRLGQENTEAFF. In DNA form, the CDR3 reads TGCGCCAGCCGCCTCGGACAGGAGAACACTGAAGCTTTCTTT.

The rearrangement uses TRBV30 and TRBJ1-2, with D unclear. Germline assignment: CDR1 GTSNPN and CDR2 SVGIG (reference sequence). This CDR3 comprises 13 residues. Trimming took 0 bases from V and 0 from J, leaving 5 bases between them. Written as DNA, the CDR3 is TGTGCCTGGAGTGTAGACCCTAACTATGGCTACACCTTC. It codes for CAWSVDPNYGYTF. The full variable domain, in which reference TRBV30 and TRBJ1-2 provide the parts outside the CDR3, is SQTIHQWPATLVQPVGSPLSLECTVEGTSNPNLYWYRQAAGRGLQLLFYSVGIGQISSEVPQNLSASRPQDRQFILSSKKLLLSDSGFYLCAWSVDPNYGYTFGSGTRLTVV.

The rearrangement uses TRBV28 and TRBJ2-1; D uncertain. CDR3 length: 12 amino acids. Looked up from germline, CDR1 is MDHEN and CDR2 is SYDVKM. Trimming took off 4 bases at V and 12 bases at J, with 13 bases between the two ends. CDR3 bases: TGTGCCAGCAGTTCCCGACCAAAGGGGCAGTTCTTC. It yields the protein CASSSRPKGQFF. Combining the CDR3 with reference TRBV28 and TRBJ2-1 gives the whole variable domain DVKVTQSSRYLVKRTGEKVFLECVQDMDHENMFWYRQDPGLGLRLIYFSYDVKMKEKGDIPEGYSVSREKKERFSLILESASTNQTSMYLCASSSRPKGQFFGPGTRLTVL.

This clone was recorded a few times. The chain couples TRBV29-1 to TRBJ2-7; 10 bases are shared with TRBD1. V shed 7 bases and J 4 bases; nucleotides not matched to a gene: 10. The germline gives CDR1 SQVTM, CDR2 ANQGSEA. The CDR3 runs 14 residues. CDR3 amino acids: CSGTTGTGAYEQYF. CDR3 bases: TGCAGCGGTACAACCGGGACAGGGGCGTACGAGCAGTACTTC.

This chain connects TRBV12-5 to TRBJ2-1; D is perhaps TRBD1 (6 bases). This CDR3 contains 16 residues. Germline CDR1 reads LGHNT; CDR2 reads FRNRAP. V was trimmed by 2 bases and J by 8 bases, leaving 19 bases between them. This CDR3 reads CASGLRLRGAGDEQFF. In DNA form, the CDR3 reads TGTGCTAGTGGTTTGAGGTTAAGGGGCGCAGGGGATGAGCAGTTCTTC. The full variable domain, with the rest looked up from reference TRBV12-5 and TRBJ2-1, is DARVTQTPRHKVTEMGQEVTMRCQPILGHNTVFWYRQTMMQGLELLAYFRNRAPLDDSGMPKDRFSAEMPDATLATLKIQPSEPRDSAVYFCASGLRLRGAGDEQFFGPGTRLTVL.

The chain has TRBV5-1 and TRBJ2-1; TRBD1 might be the D (5 bases). Trimming took off 4 bases at V and 9 bases at J, with 14 bases between the two ends. The CDR3 loop spans 13 amino acids. Germline V gives CDR1 SGHRS, CDR2 YFSETQ. The CDR3 reads CASSRTGDSEQFF. CDR3 nucleotide sequence: TGCGCCAGCAGCCGTACAGGAGACAGTGAGCAGTTCTTC.

The chain has TRBV5-1 and TRBJ2-5; 7 nucleotides agree with TRBD1. J gave up 0 bases and V 5 bases, and 4 bases lay outside the gene matches. Germline assignment: CDR1 SGHRS and CDR2 YFSETQ. The CDR3 spans 14 residues. The CDR3 region has the DNA TGCGCCAGCAGTGGACAGGTTGACCAAGAGACCCAGTACTTC. Its translation: CASSGQVDQETQYF. Looking up the rest from reference TRBV5-1 and TRBJ2-5 gives the full variable domain: KAGVTQTPRYLIKTRGQQVTLSCSPISGHRSVSWYQQTPGQGLQFLFEYFSETQRNKGNFPGRFSGRQFSNSRSEMNVSTLELGDSALYLCASSGQVDQETQYFGPGTRLLVL.